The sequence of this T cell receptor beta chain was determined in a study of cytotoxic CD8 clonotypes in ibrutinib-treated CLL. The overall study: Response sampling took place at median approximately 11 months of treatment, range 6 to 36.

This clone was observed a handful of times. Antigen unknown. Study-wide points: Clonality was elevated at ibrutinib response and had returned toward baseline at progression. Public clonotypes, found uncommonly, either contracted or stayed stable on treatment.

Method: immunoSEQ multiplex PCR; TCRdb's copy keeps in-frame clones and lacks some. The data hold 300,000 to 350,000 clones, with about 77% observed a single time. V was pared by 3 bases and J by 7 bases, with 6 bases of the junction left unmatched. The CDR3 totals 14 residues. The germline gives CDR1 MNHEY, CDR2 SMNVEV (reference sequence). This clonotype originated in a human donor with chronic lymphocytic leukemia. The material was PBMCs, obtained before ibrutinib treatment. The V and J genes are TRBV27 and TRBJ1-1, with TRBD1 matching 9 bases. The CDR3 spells CASSLAGQGIEAFF. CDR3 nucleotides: TGTGCCAGCAGTTTGGCGGGACAGGGCATTGAAGCTTTCTTT.